This T cell receptor beta chain was sequenced during a study of T cells in localized non-small cell lung cancer. Broader study findings: Paired adjacent lung recovered a median approximately 57 of the top 100 tumor clones.

The repertoire was sequenced with immunoSEQ multiplex PCR; TCRdb's copy has only in-frame clones and lacks some. There are 130,000 or so clones in the sample; roughly 90% occur only once, and approximately 1.5% lies in the top ten. Concerning this clone: What it binds is unknown.

This CDR3 region has 13 residues. Trimming stripped 4 bases from V and 0 bases from J, with 8 bases between. In germline, CDR1 is SQVTM, CDR2 ANQGSEA. The J gene is TRBJ2-3, the V gene TRBV29-1; D gene ambiguous. The sequence was obtained from a female donor of 60 years or more with stage I lung adenocarcinoma. Specimen: peripheral blood, collected before any cancer treatment. For the CDR3, the DNA is TGCAGCGTTGGGTGGGCCAGCACAGATACGCAGTATTTT. Amino acid sequence: CSVGWASTDTQYF.